Listed below are T cell receptor beta chains from one sample, sequenced in a study of a mutant IDH1 vaccine in newly diagnosed glioma. Sequencing used immunoSEQ multiplex PCR; TCRdb keeps in-frame clones, though not all of them. The sample contains about 38,000 clones, around 78% of which appear only once. The antigens these receptors bind are not known. The sequenced sample was PBMCs, obtained from a glioma patient whose treatment included an IDH1 peptide vaccine. Receptor source: a man aged 40-55 years with glioma. Each CDR3 is given without its conserved first and last residue.

CDR3aa: ASRKTGGEQY
j_gene: TRBJ2-7
v_gene: TRBV21-1

CDR3aa: ASREVNTGELF
j_gene: TRBJ2-2
v_gene: TRBV2

CDR3aa: ASSLEPQAEAF
j_gene: TRBJ1-1
v_gene: TRBV7-9

CDR3aa: ASSIVGFTGELF
j_gene: TRBJ2-2
v_gene: TRBV19

CDR3aa: ASSRGQGPTSQPQH
j_gene: TRBJ1-5
v_gene: TRBV19

CDR3aa: ASRLAGDTGELF
j_gene: TRBJ2-2
v_gene: TRBV6-6

CDR3aa: ASSLATGRSYGYT
j_gene: TRBJ1-2
v_gene: TRBV7-9

CDR3aa: AIGADTNYGYT
j_gene: TRBJ1-2
v_gene: TRBV10-3

CDR3aa: ASSYGGTGRETQY
j_gene: TRBJ2-5
v_gene: TRBV6-6

CDR3aa: ASTDGNQPQH
j_gene: TRBJ1-5
v_gene: TRBV6-5

CDR3aa: SAKQGEAF
j_gene: TRBJ1-1
v_gene: TRBV20-1

CDR3aa: ASSLDSRREKLF
j_gene: TRBJ1-4
v_gene: TRBV7-9

CDR3aa: ASSFRDRVYNEQF
j_gene: TRBJ2-1
v_gene: TRBV5-1

CDR3aa: ASRIGGISNEKLF
j_gene: TRBJ1-4
v_gene: TRBV2

CDR3aa: ASLDRNYGYT
j_gene: TRBJ1-2
v_gene: TRBV19

CDR3aa: ASRTQNSPLH
j_gene: TRBJ1-6
v_gene: TRBV27

CDR3aa: ASSQDRTGSPLPGNTIY
j_gene: TRBJ1-3
v_gene: TRBV4-1

CDR3aa: ASSTANYGYT
j_gene: TRBJ1-2
v_gene: TRBV18

CDR3aa: ASSWSGGAVENEQF
j_gene: TRBJ2-1
v_gene: TRBV6-6

CDR3aa: ASGGTNQETQY
j_gene: TRBJ2-5
v_gene: TRBV5-1

CDR3aa: AIRRTGGDRNTEAF
j_gene: TRBJ1-1
v_gene: TRBV10-3

CDR3aa: ASSLEGGQGYGYT
j_gene: TRBJ1-2
v_gene: TRBV5-4

CDR3aa: ASSGTYPYGYT
j_gene: TRBJ1-2
v_gene: TRBV6-5

CDR3aa: ASSLGRKGTEAF
j_gene: TRBJ1-1
v_gene: TRBV5-4

CDR3aa: ASSSRDKSSYEQY
j_gene: TRBJ2-7
v_gene: TRBV5-1

CDR3aa: ASSRDSLYEQY
j_gene: TRBJ2-7
v_gene: TRBV6-5

CDR3aa: ASSLQGYEQY
j_gene: TRBJ2-7
v_gene: TRBV7-2

CDR3aa: ASSPSGTGGGYT
j_gene: TRBJ1-2
v_gene: TRBV7-9

CDR3aa: ASSQDERGYT
j_gene: TRBJ1-2
v_gene: TRBV4-2

CDR3aa: ASSYRGETARALH
j_gene: TRBJ1-6
v_gene: TRBV6-6

CDR3aa: ASSTKARAYGYT
j_gene: TRBJ1-2
v_gene: TRBV6-5

CDR3aa: ASSESGGPGGNTIY
j_gene: TRBJ1-3
v_gene: TRBV25-1

CDR3aa: ASRPFGTSGGYEQY
j_gene: TRBJ2-7
v_gene: TRBV7-2

CDR3aa: ASSRGTAYGYT
j_gene: TRBJ1-2
v_gene: TRBV7-9

CDR3aa: ASSLEGTASGANVLT
j_gene: TRBJ2-6
v_gene: TRBV5-5

CDR3aa: ASSFEGSSYNEQF
j_gene: TRBJ2-1
v_gene: TRBV5-4

CDR3aa: ASSLLGQGAGDYGYT
j_gene: TRBJ1-2
v_gene: TRBV13

CDR3aa: ASSFGPGDYEQY
j_gene: TRBJ2-7
v_gene: TRBV7-2

CDR3aa: ASSEVSPETQY
j_gene: TRBJ2-5
v_gene: TRBV6-1

CDR3aa: ASSSGRDRAYGYT
j_gene: TRBJ1-2
v_gene: TRBV11-1

CDR3aa: AWRGQGTGNSPLH
j_gene: TRBJ1-6
v_gene: TRBV30

CDR3aa: SAIRQNTEAF
j_gene: TRBJ1-1
v_gene: TRBV29-1

CDR3aa: ASSPSSTGTEAF
j_gene: TRBJ1-1
v_gene: TRBV6-6

CDR3aa: ASRFTAVTNNSPLH
j_gene: TRBJ1-6
v_gene: TRBV13

CDR3aa: ASLDRDWVGSSYT
j_gene: TRBJ1-2
v_gene: TRBV6-1

CDR3aa: ASSYRLPATNEKLF
j_gene: TRBJ1-4
v_gene: TRBV6-5

CDR3aa: AISEASGSNQPQH
j_gene: TRBJ1-5
v_gene: TRBV10-3

CDR3aa: ASSDLRLGNPSYEQY
j_gene: TRBJ2-7
v_gene: TRBV6-1

CDR3aa: ASSEVAGGPLPYEQY
j_gene: TRBJ2-7
v_gene: TRBV19

CDR3aa: ASSTDSNNSPLH
j_gene: TRBJ1-6
v_gene: TRBV18

CDR3aa: AYSPDRKTQY
j_gene: TRBJ2-5
v_gene: TRBV2

CDR3aa: ASKGSTGTGELF
j_gene: TRBJ2-2
v_gene: TRBV2

CDR3aa: ASSLAFAESGNTIY
j_gene: TRBJ1-3
v_gene: TRBV7-8

CDR3aa: ASSLTGGTDNQPQH
j_gene: TRBJ1-5
v_gene: TRBV5-6

CDR3aa: ASSEPPPLYEQY
j_gene: TRBJ2-7
v_gene: TRBV2

CDR3aa: ASSLESEQY
j_gene: TRBJ2-7
v_gene: TRBV5-1

CDR3aa: ASRGDRVEGSPLH
j_gene: TRBJ1-6
v_gene: TRBV2

CDR3aa: ASSLGWNSPLH
j_gene: TRBJ1-6
v_gene: TRBV5-8

CDR3aa: ASSEALGRGGANVLT
j_gene: TRBJ2-6
v_gene: TRBV6-1